A single sample gave rise to the 3 T cell receptor beta chains below, sequenced in a study of PD-L1 blockade in urothelial cancer. Documented time point: peripheral blood 6 weeks after treatment start. TCRdb's copy holds only in-frame clones and misses some; the assay was immunoSEQ multiplex PCR. The sample lists 60,000 to 80,000 clones, about nine tenths occurring once. Sequencing was performed on PBMCs, taken around atezolizumab (anti-PD-L1) treatment. The receptor source for this set is a man in his sixties with urothelial cancer.

The chain uses TRBV5-1 and TRBJ2-4, with 9 bases matching TRBD1. Germline values: CDR1 SGHRS, CDR2 YFSETQ. CDR3 size: 16 residues. Germline trimming cut 3 bases from V and 0 bases from J; bases unmatched to any gene: 4. Here the CDR3 DNA reads TGCGCCAGCAGCTCGGGACAGGGAGCAGCCAAAAACATTCAGTACTTC. Protein sequence: CASSSGQGAAKNIQYF.

This chain joins TRBV2 and TRBJ1-3, with D possibly TRBD1 on 5 matching bases. CDR3 size: 14 residues. Germline V lookup: CDR1 SNHLY, CDR2 FYNNEI. Trimming took off 5 bases at V and 2 bases at J, with 10 bases between the two ends. The CDR3 reads CASSSRQTGNTIYF. The CDR3 region has the DNA TGTGCCAGCAGTTCTAGACAGACTGGAAACACCATATATTTT.

This chain uses TRBV28 with TRBJ1-3; D unresolved. Trimming shortened V by 5 bases and J by 3 bases, and 5 bases separated the two germline ends. The length of the CDR3 is 12 residues. Germline CDR1 reads MDHEN; CDR2 reads SYDVKM. The CDR3 loop reads CASSLRGNTIYF. The CDR3 nucleotides are TGTGCCAGCAGTCTGCGTGGAAACACCATATATTTT.